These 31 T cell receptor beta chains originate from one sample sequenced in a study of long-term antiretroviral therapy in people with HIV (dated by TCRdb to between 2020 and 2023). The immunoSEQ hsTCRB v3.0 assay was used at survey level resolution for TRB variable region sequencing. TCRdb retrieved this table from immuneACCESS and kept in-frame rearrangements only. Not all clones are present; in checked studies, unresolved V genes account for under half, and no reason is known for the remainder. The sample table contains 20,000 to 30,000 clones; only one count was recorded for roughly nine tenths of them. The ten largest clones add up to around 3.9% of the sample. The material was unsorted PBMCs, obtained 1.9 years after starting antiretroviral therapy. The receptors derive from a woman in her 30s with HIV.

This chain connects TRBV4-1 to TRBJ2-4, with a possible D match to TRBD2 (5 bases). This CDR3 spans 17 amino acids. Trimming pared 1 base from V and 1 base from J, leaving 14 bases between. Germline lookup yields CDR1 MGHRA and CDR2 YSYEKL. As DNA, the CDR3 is TGCGCCAGCAGCCAAGTAGCGCTGACTGCGGCCAAAAACATTCAGTACTTC. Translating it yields CASSQVALTAAKNIQYF.

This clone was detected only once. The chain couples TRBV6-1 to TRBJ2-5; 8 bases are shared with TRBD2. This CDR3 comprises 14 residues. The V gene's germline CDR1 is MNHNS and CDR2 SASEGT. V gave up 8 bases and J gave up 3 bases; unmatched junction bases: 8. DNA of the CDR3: TGTGCCAGCCTACCAACTAGCGGCAAAGAGACCCAGTACTTC. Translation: CASLPTSGKETQYF.

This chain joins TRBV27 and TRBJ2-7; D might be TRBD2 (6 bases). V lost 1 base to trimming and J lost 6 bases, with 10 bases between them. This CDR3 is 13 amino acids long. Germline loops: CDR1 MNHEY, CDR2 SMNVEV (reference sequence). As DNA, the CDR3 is TGTGCCAGCAGTTTATACCGCGGGACCGAGCAGTACGTC. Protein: CASSLYRGTEQYV.

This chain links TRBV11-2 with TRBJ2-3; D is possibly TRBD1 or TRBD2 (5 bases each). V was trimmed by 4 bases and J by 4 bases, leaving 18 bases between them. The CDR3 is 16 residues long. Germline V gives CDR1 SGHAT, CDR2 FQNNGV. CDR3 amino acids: CASSYTGRGAADTQYF. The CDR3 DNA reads TGTGCCAGCAGCTACACTGGCCGGGGCGCGGCAGATACGCAGTATTTT.

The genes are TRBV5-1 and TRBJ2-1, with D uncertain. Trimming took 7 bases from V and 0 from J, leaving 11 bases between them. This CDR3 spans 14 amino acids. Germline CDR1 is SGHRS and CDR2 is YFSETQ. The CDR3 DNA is TGCGCCAGCGGGCCCCCGGGCTCCTACAATGAGCAGTTCTTC. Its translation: CASGPPGSYNEQFF. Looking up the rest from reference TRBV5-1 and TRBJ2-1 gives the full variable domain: KAGVTQTPRYLIKTRGQQVTLSCSPISGHRSVSWYQQTPGQGLQFLFEYFSETQRNKGNFPGRFSGRQFSNSRSEMNVSTLELGDSALYLCASGPPGSYNEQFFGPGTRLTVL.

The chain's CDR3 is CASAPGTPYNEQFF. For the CDR3, the DNA is TGTGCCAGTGCCCCAGGGACACCCTACAATGAGCAGTTCTTC. The V gene is TRBV19, the J gene TRBJ2-1, with D perhaps matching TRBD1 (6 bases). The CDR3 has 14 amino acids. With 8 bases removed from V and 2 bases from J, the gap between germline ends came to 13 bases. In germline, CDR1 is LNHDA, CDR2 SQIVND (reference sequence).

CDR3: CASTDRSDTQYF. For the CDR3, the DNA is TGTGCCAGCACCGATAGGTCAGATACGCAGTATTTT. J is TRBJ2-3 and V is TRBV6-1; D uncertain. CDR1 and CDR2 (germline): MNHNS, SASEGT. The CDR3 totals 12 residues. The V end lost 7 bases, the J end lost 4 bases, and 9 bases lay between the germline ends.

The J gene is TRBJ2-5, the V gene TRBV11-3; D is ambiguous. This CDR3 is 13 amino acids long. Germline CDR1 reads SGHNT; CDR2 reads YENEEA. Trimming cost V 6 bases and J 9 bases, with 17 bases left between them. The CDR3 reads CASSPGPQRAQYF. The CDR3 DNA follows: TGTGCCAGCAGTCCCGGGCCCCAGAGAGCCCAGTACTTC.

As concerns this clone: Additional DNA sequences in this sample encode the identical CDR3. CDR3 residues: CASSLAVDTQYF. As DNA, the CDR3 is TGTGCCAGCAGCTTGGCAGTGGATACGCAGTATTTT. The chain combines TRBV5-8 with TRBJ2-3, with D uncertain. The length of the CDR3 is 12 residues. Germline V CDR1 and CDR2: SGHTS, YDEGEE. Trimming stripped 0 bases from V and 6 bases from J, with 5 bases between.

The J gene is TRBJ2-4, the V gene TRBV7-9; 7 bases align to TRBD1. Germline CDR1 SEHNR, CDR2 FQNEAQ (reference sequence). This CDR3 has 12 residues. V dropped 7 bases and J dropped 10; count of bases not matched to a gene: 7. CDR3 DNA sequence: TGTGCCAGCACCTTCGAGGGACAGATTCAGTACTTC. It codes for CASTFEGQIQYF.

In nucleotides, the CDR3 is TGTGCCATCAGTGGGACGGGGGCAGGAAACACCATATATTTT. This sequence encodes CAISGTGAGNTIYF. This sequence joins TRBV10-3 and TRBJ1-3; possibly TRBD1 for D (6 bases). Trimming took off 4 bases at V and 4 bases at J, with 11 bases between the two ends. Germline loops: CDR1 ENHRY, CDR2 SYGVKD. The CDR3 has 14 residues.

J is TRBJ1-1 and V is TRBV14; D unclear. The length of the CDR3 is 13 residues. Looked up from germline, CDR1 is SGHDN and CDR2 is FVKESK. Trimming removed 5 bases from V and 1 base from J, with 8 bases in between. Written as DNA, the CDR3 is TGTGCCAGCAGCGTACAGCCGAACACTGAAGCTTTCTTT. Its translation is CASSVQPNTEAFF.

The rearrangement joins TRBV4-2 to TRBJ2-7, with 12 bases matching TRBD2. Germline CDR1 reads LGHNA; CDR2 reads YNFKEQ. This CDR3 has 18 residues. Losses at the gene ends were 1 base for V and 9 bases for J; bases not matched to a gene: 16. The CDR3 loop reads CASSQAGGTSGPLGMQYF. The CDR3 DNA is TGTGCCAGCAGCCAAGCTGGGGGGACTAGCGGGCCCCTTGGGATGCAGTACTTC.

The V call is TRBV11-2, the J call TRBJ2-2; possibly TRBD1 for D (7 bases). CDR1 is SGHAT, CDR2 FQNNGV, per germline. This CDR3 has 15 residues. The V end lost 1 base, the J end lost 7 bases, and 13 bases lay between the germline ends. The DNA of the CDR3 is TGTGCCAGCAGCTTAGTGTCAGGGGGGCACGGGGAGCTGTTTTTT. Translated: CASSLVSGGHGELFF.

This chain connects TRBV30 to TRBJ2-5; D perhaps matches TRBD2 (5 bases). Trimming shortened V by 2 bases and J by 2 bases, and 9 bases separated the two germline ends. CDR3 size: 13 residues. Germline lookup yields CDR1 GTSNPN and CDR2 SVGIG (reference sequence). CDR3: CAWSFGLQETQYF. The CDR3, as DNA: TGTGCCTGGAGTTTTGGACTGCAAGAGACCCAGTACTTC.

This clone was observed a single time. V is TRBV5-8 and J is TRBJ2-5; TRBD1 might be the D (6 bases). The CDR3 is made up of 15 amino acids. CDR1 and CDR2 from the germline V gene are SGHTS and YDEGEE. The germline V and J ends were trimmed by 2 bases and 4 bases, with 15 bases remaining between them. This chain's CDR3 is CASSFYLQGLETQYF. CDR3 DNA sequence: TGTGCCAGCAGCTTTTACCTTCAGGGGCTAGAGACCCAGTACTTC.

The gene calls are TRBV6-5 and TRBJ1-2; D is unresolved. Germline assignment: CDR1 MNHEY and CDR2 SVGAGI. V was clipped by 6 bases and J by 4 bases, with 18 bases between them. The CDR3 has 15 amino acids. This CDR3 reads CASSKTSAGIYGYTF. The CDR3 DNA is TGTGCCAGCAGCAAAACCTCGGCAGGAATCTATGGCTACACCTTC.

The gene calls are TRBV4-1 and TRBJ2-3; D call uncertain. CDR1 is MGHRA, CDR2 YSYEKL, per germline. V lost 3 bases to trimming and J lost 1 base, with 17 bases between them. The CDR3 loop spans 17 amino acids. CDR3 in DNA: TGCGCCAGCAGCCACCGCCTCCTCCAGTCCGGCACAGATACGCAGTATTTT. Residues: CASSHRLLQSGTDTQYF.

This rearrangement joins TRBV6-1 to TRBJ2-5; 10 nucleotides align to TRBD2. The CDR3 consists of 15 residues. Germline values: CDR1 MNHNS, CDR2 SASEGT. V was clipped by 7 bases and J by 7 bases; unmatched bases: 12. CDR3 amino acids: CASIEAGGRSGTQYF. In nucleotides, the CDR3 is TGTGCCAGCATCGAAGCGGGGGGGCGGAGCGGGACCCAGTACTTC.

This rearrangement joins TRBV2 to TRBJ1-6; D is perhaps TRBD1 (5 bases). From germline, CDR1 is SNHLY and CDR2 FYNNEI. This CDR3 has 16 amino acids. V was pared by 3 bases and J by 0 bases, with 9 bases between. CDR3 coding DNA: TGTGCCAGCAGTGAGAGTCAGGGCTCCTATAATTCACCCCTCCACTTT. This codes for CASSESQGSYNSPLHF.

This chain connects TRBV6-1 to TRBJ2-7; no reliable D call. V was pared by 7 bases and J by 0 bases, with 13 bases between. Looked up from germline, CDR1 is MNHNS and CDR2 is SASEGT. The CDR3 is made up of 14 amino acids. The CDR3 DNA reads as TGTGCCAGCACTGCCCTCCTTAGCTCCTACGAGCAGTACGTC. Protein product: CASTALLSSYEQYV.

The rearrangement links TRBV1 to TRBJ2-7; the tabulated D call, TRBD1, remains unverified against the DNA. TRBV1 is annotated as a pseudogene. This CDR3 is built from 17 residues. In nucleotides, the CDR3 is TGCACCAGCAGCCCTCGCCTTCCCCAGGGAAGAATCTACGAGCAGTACGTC. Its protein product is CTSSPRLPQGRIYEQYV.

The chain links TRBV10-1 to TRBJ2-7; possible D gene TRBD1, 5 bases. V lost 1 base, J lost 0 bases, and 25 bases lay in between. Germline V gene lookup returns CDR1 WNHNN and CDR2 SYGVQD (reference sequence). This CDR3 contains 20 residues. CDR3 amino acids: CASSEFFRYRLGPNSYEQYV. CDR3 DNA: TGCGCCAGCAGTGAGTTTTTTCGGTACAGGCTAGGGCCCAACTCCTACGAGCAGTACGTC.

Written as DNA, the CDR3 is TGTGCTACGGGGTTTAGCAATCAGCCCCAGCATTTT. Protein product: CATGFSNQPQHF. This chain uses TRBV10-3 with TRBJ1-5; D unresolved. This CDR3 is built from 12 residues. The germline CDR1 and CDR2 sequences are ENHRY and SYGVKD.

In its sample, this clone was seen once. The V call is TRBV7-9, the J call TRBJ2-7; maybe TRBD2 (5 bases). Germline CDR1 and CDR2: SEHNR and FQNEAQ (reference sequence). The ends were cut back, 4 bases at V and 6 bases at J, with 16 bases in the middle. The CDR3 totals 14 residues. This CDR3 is CASSYSGSAPEQYV. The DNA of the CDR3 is TGTGCCAGCAGCTATAGTGGGAGTGCCCCCGAGCAGTACGTC.

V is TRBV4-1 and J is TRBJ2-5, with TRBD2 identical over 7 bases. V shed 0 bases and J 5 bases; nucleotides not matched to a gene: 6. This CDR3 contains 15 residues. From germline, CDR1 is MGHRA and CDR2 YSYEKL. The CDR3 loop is CASSQDGGGGETQYF. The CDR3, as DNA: TGCGCCAGCAGCCAAGATGGCGGGGGAGGGGAGACCCAGTACTTC.

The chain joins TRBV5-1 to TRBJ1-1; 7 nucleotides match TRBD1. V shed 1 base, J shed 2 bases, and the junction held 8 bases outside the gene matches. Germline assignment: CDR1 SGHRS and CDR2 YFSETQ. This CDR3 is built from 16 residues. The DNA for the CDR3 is TGCGCCAGCAGCTTGTTCGGGACAGTTATAAACACTGAAGCTTTCTTT. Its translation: CASSLFGTVINTEAFF.

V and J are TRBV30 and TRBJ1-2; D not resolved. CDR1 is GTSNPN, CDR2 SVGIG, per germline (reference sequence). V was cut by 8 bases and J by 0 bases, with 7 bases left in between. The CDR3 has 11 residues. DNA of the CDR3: TGTGCCCTCTGGACTAACTATGGCTACACCTTC. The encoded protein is CALWTNYGYTF.

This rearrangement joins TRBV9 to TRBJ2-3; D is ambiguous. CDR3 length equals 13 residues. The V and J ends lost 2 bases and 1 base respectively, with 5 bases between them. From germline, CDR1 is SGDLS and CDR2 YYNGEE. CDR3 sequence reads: CASSVSGTDTQYF. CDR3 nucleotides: TGTGCCAGCAGCGTTTCGGGCACAGATACGCAGTATTTT. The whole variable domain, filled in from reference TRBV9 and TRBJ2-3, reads DSGVTQTPKHLITATGQRVTLRCSPRSGDLSVYWYQQSLDQGLQFLIQYYNGEERAKGNILERFSAQQFPDLHSELNLSSLELGDSALYFCASSVSGTDTQYFGPGTRLTVL.

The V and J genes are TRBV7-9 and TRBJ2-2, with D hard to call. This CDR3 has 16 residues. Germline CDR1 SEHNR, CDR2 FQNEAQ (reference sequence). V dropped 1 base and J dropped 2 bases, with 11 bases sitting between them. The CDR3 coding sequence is TGTGCCAGCAGCTTAGTCTACTTAAGCAACACCGGGGAGCTGTTTTTT. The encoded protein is CASSLVYLSNTGELFF.

The CDR3 DNA is TGTGCCAGCCGGGGCCCTGAAGCTTTCTTT. It encodes CASRGPEAFF. The genes are TRBV6-6 and TRBJ1-1; D may be TRBD1 (5 bases). Germline values: CDR1 MNHNY, CDR2 SVGAGI (reference sequence). The CDR3 contains 10 residues. Trimming took off 8 bases at V and 6 bases at J, with 7 bases between the two ends.